What follows are 12 T cell receptor beta chains derived from one specimen sequenced in a study of human T cells and chemical hapten exposure. Time point defined: patch test 1, 2 weeks after DPC sensitization. Treatment of the sample: therapeutic diphenylcyclopropenone sensitization with weekly scalp DPC. TCRdb redid the calling of the RACE reads with MiXCR, one entry per CDR3 protein. The table lists some 380,000 distinct CDR3 sequences, approximately 5% of them singletons. The sample here was whole blood, taken in connection with sensitization to the hapten diphenylcyclopropenone (DPC). These receptors originate from a woman between 50 and 59 years old with alopecia areata. Some clones in this sample may be carry-over from other donors' samples.

This clonotype has ten or more counts. The DNA for the CDR3 is TGCGCCAGCACCCAGAACACCGGGGAGCTGTTTTTT. Translated, it gives CASTQNTGELFF. The chain is built from TRBV5-1 and TRBJ2-2; D unclear. The CDR3 sequence is 12 residues long. Germline CDR1 is SGHRS and CDR2 is YFSETQ. The V end was cut by 6 bases, the J end by 1 base, with 4 bases between.

This chain links TRBV20-1 with TRBJ2-7, with D unresolved. The CDR3 loop spans 13 amino acids. Germline lookup yields CDR1 DFQATT and CDR2 SNEGSKA (reference sequence). Trimming removed 7 bases from V and 5 bases from J, with 18 bases in between. The CDR3, as DNA: TGCAGTGGGGAAAGGTCGCCCTCTGACGAGCAGTACTTC. It codes for CSGERSPSDEQYF.

CDR3 residues: CSVERGLGEHTQYF. As DNA, the CDR3 is TGCAGCGTTGAGAGAGGGCTCGGGGAGCATACGCAGTATTTT. V usage is TRBV29-1 and J usage is TRBJ2-3; possible D gene TRBD2, 5 bases. CDR1 and CDR2 (germline): SQVTM, ANQGSEA. The CDR3 sequence is 14 residues long. The V end was cut by 3 bases, the J end by 7 bases, with 17 bases between.

This clonotype was picked up many times. The chain recombines TRBV12-3 or TRBV12-4 with TRBJ1-4, with 10 bases matching TRBD1. The trim removed 5 bases at V and 7 bases at J, leaving 4 bases unmatched. This CDR3 comprises 14 residues. CDR3 nucleotides: TGTGCCAGCAGTCCGACAGGGGGCGGTGAAAAACTGTTTTTT. Translated, it gives CASSPTGGGEKLFF.

In this sample, this clonotype turned up many times. The chain has TRBV27 and TRBJ1-5, with D unclear. The germline CDR1 and CDR2 sequences are MNHEY and SMNVEV (reference sequence). The ends were cut back, 6 bases at V and 6 bases at J, with 21 bases in the middle. The CDR3 totals 16 residues. CDR3 protein: CASSLTGGRTLQPQHF. The CDR3 region has the DNA TGTGCCAGCAGCCTTACCGGAGGCAGGACCCTTCAGCCCCAGCATTTT.

This clonotype was seen many times. The chain is built from TRBV29-1 and TRBJ1-1; D not resolved. CDR1 is SQVTM, CDR2 ANQGSEA, per germline. The CDR3 runs 16 residues. The V and J ends lost 3 bases and 1 base respectively, with 18 bases between them. The CDR3 region has the DNA TGCAGCGTTGACCGCCCCGCGTCCGGCGCGAACACTGAAGCTTTCTTT. As protein: CSVDRPASGANTEAFF.

This clonotype was seen many times. The chain employs TRBV2 and TRBJ1-1; D is undetermined. V dropped 2 bases and J dropped 7 bases, with 17 bases sitting between them. Germline lookup yields CDR1 SNHLY and CDR2 FYNNEI. There are 15 residues in the CDR3. The CDR3 loop is CASSEISGKLGEAFF. CDR3 nucleotides: TGTGCCAGCAGTGAAATTTCGGGTAAGCTTGGTGAAGCTTTCTTT.

This clonotype was observed a few times. CDR3 bases: TGTGCCAGCAGTGAGGGACTCCCTAGCACAGATACGCAGTATTTT. Encoded protein: CASSEGLPSTDTQYF. The chain carries TRBV2 and TRBJ2-3; the D gene is possibly TRBD2 (6 bases). Germline V gene sequence: CDR1 SNHLY, CDR2 FYNNEI. The CDR3 loop spans 15 amino acids. Trimming stripped 3 bases from V and 0 bases from J, with 10 bases between.

At least ten counts were recorded for this clonotype. The rearrangement links TRBV12-3 or TRBV12-4 to TRBJ1-5; D uncertain. The CDR3 length is 14 residues. V was cut by 2 bases and J by 5 bases, with 10 bases left in between. CDR3 in amino acids: CASSLKAADQPQHF. The CDR3 DNA is TGTGCCAGCAGTTTAAAGGCAGCAGATCAGCCCCAGCATTTT.

V is TRBV20-1 and J is TRBJ2-2; TRBD2 is a possible D gene (7 bases). V gave up 5 bases and J gave up 6 bases, with 19 bases separating them. The CDR3 runs 15 residues. CDR1 and CDR2 (germline): DFQATT, SNEGSKA (reference sequence). The CDR3 loop is CSAHRMGGRAGELFF. The CDR3 bases are TGCAGTGCTCACAGGATGGGGGGGCGAGCCGGGGAGCTGTTTTTT.

This clonotype turned up a few times. The V and J genes are TRBV15 and TRBJ2-5; D ambiguous. Trimming removed 0 bases at V and 7 bases at J, with 15 bases between. Germline CDR1 is LNHNV and CDR2 is YYDKDF (reference sequence). CDR3 length equals 15 residues. CDR3 bases: TGTGCCACCAGCAGAGATAGGAACATGGAAGGGACCCAGTACTTC. Encoded protein: CATSRDRNMEGTQYF.

The gene calls are TRBV12-3 or TRBV12-4 and TRBJ2-5; the match to TRBD1 covers 9 bases. The CDR3 extends over 15 amino acids. The junction had 8 bases not matched to a gene; V was cut back by 6 bases and J by 3 bases. Written as DNA, the CDR3 is TGTGCCAGCAGCTCCGGGACAGGGACAAAAGAGACCCAGTACTTC. It is translated as CASSSGTGTKETQYF.